The source of this TCR beta chain is a study of cytomegalovirus exposure and HLA in healthy donors. The study's findings and limits: In a later analysis, TCR association rates varied by HLA locus: DRB1 most, HLA-C fewest. Later on, analysis showed that most CMV-associated TCR beta chains appeared to be HLA-restricted.

Researchers ran the PCR with 60 Vbeta and 13 Jbeta primers. TCRdb's copy holds only in-frame clones and misses some; the assay was immunoSEQ multiplex PCR. The repertoire holds roughly 120,000 clones, around two thirds seen once, with roughly 8.6% in the top ten. To note about this clone: Its matching antigen is unknown.

Healthy individuals who donated bone marrow served as the donors. CDR1 and CDR2 (germline): LNHDA, SQIVND (reference sequence). The V and J ends lost 2 bases and 3 bases respectively, with 10 bases between them. The CDR3 has 15 amino acids. Material: PBMCs. The clonotype originates from a woman in her thirties or forties in good health and CMV-seropositive. The rearrangement joins TRBV19 to TRBJ2-2; D is perhaps TRBD1 (5 bases). CDR3 sequence: CASSIILQDTGELFF. Written as DNA, the CDR3 is TGTGCCAGTAGTATAATCCTACAGGACACCGGGGAGCTGTTTTTT.